This T cell receptor (beta chain) was identified in a study of T cells after yellow fever vaccination. About the study: SMART-Seq v4 Ultra Low Input handled preparation of low-cell-number fractions.

Whole-study results and caveats: Most clones from primary vaccination resurfaced after the booster (around 97% CD4, around 91% CD8). A minor fraction of clonotypes spanned both CD4 and CD8 compartments.

UMIs and a universal primer site were added when TCR cDNA was made by 5'RACE template switching. Via MiXCR, TCRdb re-called the 5' RACE reads, giving one row per CDR3 protein. The sample has hundreds of thousands of distinct CDR3 sequences, around 10% seen once; the top ten hold around 3.4%. CDR3 length: 15 residues. Germline lookup yields CDR1 SGHRS and CDR2 YFSETQ. J lost 6 bases, V lost 0 bases, and 6 bases had no gene match. In its sample, this clonotype was seen a few times. Antigen: not known. The rearrangement links TRBV5-1 to TRBJ1-1; 9 positions match TRBD1. The sample in question was CD4+ T cells sorted from PBMCs, obtained 5 days after the yellow fever booster vaccination. This sequence originates from a man aged 18 to 30 who received the YFV17D yellow fever vaccine. The CDR3 loop is CASSLDKGQGSEAFF. The DNA for the CDR3 is TGCGCCAGCAGCTTGGATAAGGGACAGGGCTCTGAAGCTTTCTTT. Variable domain in full (rest from reference TRBV5-1 and TRBJ1-1): KAGVTQTPRYLIKTRGQQVTLSCSPISGHRSVSWYQQTPGQGLQFLFEYFSETQRNKGNFPGRFSGRQFSNSRSEMNVSTLELGDSALYLCASSLDKGQGSEAFFGQGTRLTVV.